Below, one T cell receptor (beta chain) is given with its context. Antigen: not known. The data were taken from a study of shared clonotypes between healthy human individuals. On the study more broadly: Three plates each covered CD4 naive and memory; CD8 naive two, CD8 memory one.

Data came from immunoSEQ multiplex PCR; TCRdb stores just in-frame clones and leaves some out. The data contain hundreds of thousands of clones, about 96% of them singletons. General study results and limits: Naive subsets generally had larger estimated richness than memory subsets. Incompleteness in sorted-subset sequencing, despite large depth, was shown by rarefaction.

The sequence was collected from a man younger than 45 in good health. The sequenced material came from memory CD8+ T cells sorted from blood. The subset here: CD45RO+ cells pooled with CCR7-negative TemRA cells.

The CDR3 sequence: CASSGSKAKNIQYF. CDR3 nucleotides: TGTGCCAGCAGCGGATCTAAAGCCAAAAACATTCAGTACTTC. This sequence joins TRBV7-9 and TRBJ2-4; D remains unclear. Germline V gene sequence: CDR1 SEHNR, CDR2 FQNEAQ (reference sequence). The CDR3 runs to 14 residues. V lost 5 bases and J 0 bases, leaving 8 bases between the germline ends.